The clone carrying this T cell receptor beta chain was seen a few times. In the authors' methods: Nucleated cell counts were estimated from reference gene primer amplification. Assay used: immunoSEQ multiplex PCR; TCRdb lists only in-frame clones, some missing. The DNA gave D and trimming, while V, J and clone size come from that table. Seen here are 140,000 or so clones, 76% observed once, and the top ten hold roughly 4.5%. The data originate from a study of blood T cell repertoires in COVID-19. Study background: Researchers got acute and convalescent COVID-19 samples from the United States, Italy and Spain. In each case, the material was cDNA or gDNA derived from T cells, B-cell-depleted T cells, or PBMCs.

The length of the CDR3 is 15 residues. Germline assignment: CDR1 SGHNT and CDR2 YYREEE (reference sequence). The J segment lost 0 bases and the V segment lost 4 bases, leaving 4 bases of the junction unmatched. The clonotype comes from a man between 60 and 70 years old with acute or convalescent COVID-19. The chain uses TRBV5-4 and TRBJ1-3; 7 positions agree with TRBD1. Sample: peripheral blood. The CDR3 region has the DNA TGTGCCAGCAGCATTGACAGGGACTCTGGAAACACCATATATTTT. Translation gives CASSIDRDSGNTIYF.